This TCR beta chain stems from a study of T cells after yellow fever vaccination. Looking at the study overall: Each low-cell-number fraction was prepared by means of SMART-Seq v4 Ultra Low Input.

The CDR3 totals 14 residues. Germline CDR1 is SEHNR and CDR2 is FQNEAQ (reference sequence). Trimming took 5 bases from V and 4 from J; bases not matched to a gene: 3. They built TCR cDNA with 5'RACE template switching, a step that put in a universal primer site and UMIs. TCRdb used MiXCR to reprocess the 5' RACE reads, holding one entry per CDR3 protein. The sample lists over 150,000 distinct CDR3 sequences, 5.5% to 7.5% seen once, with 2.9% in the top ten. Study-wide findings and caveats: Faster peaking, at day 5 versus 15, marked a secondary response that was weaker. Reappearance after the booster was observed for most primary-vaccination clones (more than 95% CD4, roughly 90% CD8).

This clonotype was seen many times. Its antigen is unknown. The receptor was isolated from a man aged 18-30 years who received the YFV17D yellow fever vaccine. The input for sequencing was CD4+ T cells sorted from PBMCs, taken on the day of the first yellow fever vaccination. The genes are TRBV7-9 and TRBJ1-5; 9 bases line up with TRBD1. CDR3 loop: CASSRTGENQPQHF. The CDR3 nucleotides read TGTGCCAGCAGCAGGACAGGGGAAAATCAGCCCCAGCATTTT.